This TCR beta chain comes out of a study of T cell repertoires in cytomegalovirus infection. Per germline, CDR1 MGHDK and CDR2 SYGVNS. V was pared by 8 bases and J by 5 bases, with 18 bases between. The CDR3 consists of 14 residues. Study observations and caveats: Ex vivo responses were dominated by HLA-C-restricted CMV-specific TCR beta clonotypes. The study identified carriers of CMV plus the relevant HLA from cumulative public TCR beta family frequency.

This clonotype was counted ten times or more. The antigen is undetermined. TCRdb fed the reads into MiXCR, producing one record per CDR3 protein. The sample lists about 140,000 distinct CDR3 sequences; 5.5% to 8% were seen once. This clonotype was sampled from a human donor in good health (CMV status not recorded). Some clones in this sample may be carry-over from other donors' samples. The chain joins TRBV25-1 to TRBJ1-2, with a possible D match to TRBD1 (5 bases). The sequenced sample was PBMCs. The CDR3 loop reads CASGLGTDGYGYTF. Here the CDR3 DNA reads TGTGCCAGCGGACTGGGGACCGACGGATATGGCTACACCTTC.